This T cell receptor (beta chain) was sequenced in a study of blood T cells in healthy people across ages. Overall study results and limits: Diversity of TCR beta per million T cells declined in a roughly linear way with age.

Of note for this clonotype: Antigen unknown.

Germline assignment: CDR1 MGHRA and CDR2 YSYEKL. The CDR3 sequence is 14 residues long. V shed 0 bases and J shed 5 bases, with 10 bases lying between them. The authors ran a second PCR of about 6 to 12 cycles using a sample-barcoded 5' primer and a J-beta primer mix. TCRdb analysed the 5' RACE reads with MiXCR anew, one entry per CDR3 protein. The sample includes over 950,000 distinct CDR3 sequences, around two fifths of them seen just once. The TCR was taken from a man aged 18 to 30 in good health. Sequenced material: blood. V usage is TRBV4-1 and J usage is TRBJ2-5; D is perhaps TRBD2 (5 bases). CDR3 nucleotide sequence: TGCGCCAGCAGCCAAGAAGGAACTAGGGAGACCCAGTACTTC. It encodes CASSQEGTRETQYF.